These 24 T cell receptor beta chains were all obtained from the same sample, sequenced in a study of long-term antiretroviral therapy in people with HIV. A v3.0 immunoSEQ assay was performed at survey level. Sequencing used immunoSEQ multiplex PCR; TCRdb keeps in-frame clones, though not all of them. Of approximately 19,000 clones detected, about 89% appear once; the ten largest clones hold 2.5% to 3.5%. The material sequenced was unsorted PBMCs, taken 2.6 years after starting antiretroviral therapy. Every receptor here comes from a woman aged 50 to 65 with HIV.

This clone has just one count. The rearrangement links TRBV29-1 to TRBJ2-1, with a tentative D call TRBD2 (6 bases). The ends were cut back, 2 bases at V and 0 bases at J, with 14 bases in the middle. The germline gives CDR1 SQVTM, CDR2 ANQGSEA. This CDR3 is 16 amino acids long. In DNA, the CDR3 is TGCAGCGTTGAACACCCTAGCGCAAGCTCCTACAATGAGCAGTTCTTC. Amino acid sequence: CSVEHPSASSYNEQFF.

The CDR3 is CASSSPQGGTEAFF. The CDR3 DNA follows: TGTGCCAGCAGTTCCCCCCAGGGAGGCACTGAAGCTTTCTTT. The chain combines TRBV6-1 with TRBJ1-1; D may be TRBD1 (5 bases). The CDR3 contains 14 residues. V was shortened by 5 bases and J by 4 bases, with 14 bases between the two germline ends. CDR1 MNHNS and CDR2 SASEGT come from the germline V gene.

The J gene is TRBJ2-5, the V gene TRBV7-2; D could derive from TRBD1 or TRBD2 (6 bases each). The CDR3 is 16 residues long. In germline, CDR1 is SGHTA, CDR2 FQGNSA. Trimming left V 5 bases short and J 7 bases short, with 23 bases between. The CDR3 DNA follows: TGTGCCAGCAGCCAGCTTTTGGGGGGCCGAATTGGGACCCAGTACTTC. It translates to CASSQLLGGRIGTQYF.

The chain joins TRBV13 to TRBJ2-5; no clear D gene. V was shortened by 1 base and J by 3 bases, with 9 bases between the two germline ends. Germline V CDR1 and CDR2: PRHDT, FYEKMQ (reference sequence). CDR3 size: 14 residues. The CDR3 bases are TGTGCCAGCAGCTTAGCGAACACAAAAGAGACCCAGTACTTC. Protein product: CASSLANTKETQYF. Supplemented by reference TRBV13 and TRBJ2-5, the full variable domain reads AAGVIQSPRHLIKEKRETATLKCYPIPRHDTVYWYQQGPGQDPQFLISFYEKMQSDKGSIPDRFSAQQFSDYHSELNMSSLELGDSALYFCASSLANTKETQYFGPGTRLLVL.

The V and J genes are TRBV5-1 and TRBJ1-2; D not certain. Looked up from germline, CDR1 is SGHRS and CDR2 is YFSETQ. V was shortened by 4 bases and J by 2 bases, with 9 bases between the two germline ends. The CDR3 has 13 amino acids. The CDR3 sequence is CASSQDGNYGYTF. CDR3 nucleotide sequence: TGCGCCAGCAGCCAAGACGGGAACTATGGCTACACCTTC.

This chain connects TRBV19 to TRBJ1-4, with 11 nucleotides matching TRBD1. V lost 9 bases to trimming and J lost 8 bases; unmatched junction nucleotides: 5. The germline CDR1 and CDR2 sequences are LNHDA and SQIVND (reference sequence). This CDR3 spans 13 amino acids. The CDR3, as DNA: TGTGCCAGCGGACAGGGGGCGGGAGAAAAACTGTTTTTT. This sequence encodes CASGQGAGEKLFF.

The V call is TRBV29-1, the J call TRBJ1-1, with a tentative D call TRBD1 (5 bases). Germline V gene lookup returns CDR1 SQVTM and CDR2 ANQGSEA. V was pared by 3 bases and J by 4 bases, with 12 bases between. This CDR3 has 13 residues. The CDR3 region is CSVDWRRGTEAFF. The CDR3 DNA is TGCAGCGTTGATTGGCGGAGGGGCACTGAAGCTTTCTTT.

The CDR3 protein is CASSYSDTQYF. In nucleotides, the CDR3 is TGTGCCAGCAGTTACTCGGATACGCAGTATTTT. V and J are TRBV6-5 and TRBJ2-3; no definite D call. This CDR3 contains 11 residues. V lost 0 bases and J 6 bases, leaving 1 base between the germline ends. Germline assignment: CDR1 MNHEY and CDR2 SVGAGI.

The chain carries TRBV28 and TRBJ1-2; no clear D gene. Germline V gene lookup returns CDR1 MDHEN and CDR2 SYDVKM. V was clipped by 7 bases and J by 6 bases, with 12 bases between them. There are 12 residues in the CDR3. The CDR3 spells CASTSAENGYTF. CDR3 sequence (DNA): TGTGCCAGCACCTCCGCGGAGAATGGCTACACCTTC.

The rearrangement links TRBV7-2 to TRBJ2-1; 7 bases map to TRBD2. The CDR3 is 17 residues long. CDR1 SGHTA and CDR2 FQGNSA come from the germline V gene. With V trimmed by 1 base and J by 0 bases, 6 bases remained unmatched. Here the CDR3 reads CASSLGQLASSYNEQFF. The CDR3 DNA reads as TGTGCCAGCAGCTTAGGGCAACTAGCGAGCTCCTACAATGAGCAGTTCTTC.

The rearrangement links TRBV6-5 to TRBJ2-3, with D perhaps matching TRBD1 (5 bases). V lost 6 bases and J 0 bases, leaving 10 bases between the germline ends. The CDR3 loop spans 14 amino acids. Germline V gene data show CDR1 as MNHEY and CDR2 as SVGAGI. The CDR3 spells CASRRQTSTDTQYF. DNA of the CDR3: TGTGCCAGCAGAAGACAGACTAGCACAGATACGCAGTATTTT.

This clone was picked up a small number of times. CDR3 region: CASSPDWSSGNTIYF. DNA of the CDR3: TGTGCCAGCAGCCCAGACTGGAGCTCTGGAAACACCATATATTTT. This sequence joins TRBV5-8 and TRBJ1-3; D gene ambiguous. This CDR3 has 15 residues. With 4 bases removed from V and 0 bases from J, the gap between germline ends came to 11 bases. Germline V gives CDR1 SGHTS, CDR2 YDEGEE.

The V gene is TRBV6-6, the J gene TRBJ1-4; weak D call: TRBD1 (6 bases). V was trimmed by 7 bases and J by 4 bases, leaving 10 bases between them. This CDR3 spans 13 amino acids. Germline-derived CDR1 and CDR2 are MNHNY and SVGAGI (reference sequence). DNA for the CDR3: TGTGCCAGCAAACAGGGTAATAATGAAAAACTGTTTTTT. It yields the protein CASKQGNNEKLFF.

This clone was seen a single time. This rearrangement joins TRBV19 to TRBJ1-2; D may be TRBD1 (5 bases). Trimming removed 6 bases at V and 2 bases at J, with 22 bases between. The CDR3 covers 17 residues. Germline CDR1 and CDR2: LNHDA and SQIVND (reference sequence). The CDR3 reads CASSPLQPGRINYGYTF. CDR3 in DNA: TGTGCCAGTAGCCCACTCCAACCGGGACGGATAAACTATGGCTACACCTTC.

The chain combines TRBV30 with TRBJ2-1, with 7 bases that match TRBD1. The V and J ends lost 2 bases and 0 bases, in that order; junction bases with no gene match: 1. This CDR3 has 14 amino acids. Looked up from germline, CDR1 is GTSNPN and CDR2 is SVGIG (reference sequence). The CDR3 DNA follows: TGTGCCTGGAGTAGGGACAGCTCCTACAATGAGCAGTTCTTC. It yields the protein CAWSRDSSYNEQFF.

The chain carries TRBV15 and TRBJ1-1; D unresolved. CDR3 length equals 16 residues. Trimming took 0 bases from V and 0 from J, leaving 11 bases between them. Germline V CDR1 and CDR2: LNHNV, YYDKDF (reference sequence). The CDR3 DNA reads TGTGCCACCAGCAGAGATTTCGGCAGCCTGAACACTGAAGCTTTCTTT. Its protein is CATSRDFGSLNTEAFF.

The genes are TRBV6-5 and TRBJ1-2; possibly TRBD1 for D (6 bases). CDR3 length equals 15 residues. Germline-derived CDR1 and CDR2 are MNHEY and SVGAGI. Trimming took 3 bases from V and 5 from J, leaving 16 bases between them. The CDR3, as DNA: TGTGCCAGCAGTTATCGGGAGGGGACAATGTATGGCTACACCTTC. The encoded protein is CASSYREGTMYGYTF.

The chain recombines TRBV11-2 with TRBJ2-4; D possibly matches TRBD1 or TRBD2 (5 bases each). Trimming left V 6 bases short and J 7 bases short, with 16 bases between. This CDR3 comprises 14 residues. Germline CDR1 SGHAT, CDR2 FQNNGV. This CDR3 is CASRTGPAWNIQYF. DNA for the CDR3: TGTGCCAGCAGAACGGGACCAGCATGGAACATTCAGTACTTC.

V and J are TRBV19 and TRBJ2-7; weak D call: TRBD1 (6 bases). Deletions cut 6 bases from V and 2 bases from J, with 20 bases between. This CDR3 is 16 amino acids long. From germline, CDR1 is LNHDA and CDR2 SQIVND (reference sequence). The CDR3 spells CASSAKGGSSAYEQYF. The CDR3 DNA reads TGTGCCAGTAGCGCGAAAGGGGGTAGTTCCGCCTACGAGCAGTACTTC.

The rearrangement uses TRBV2 and TRBJ2-2; D could derive from TRBD1 or TRBD2 (5 bases each). Germline lookup yields CDR1 SNHLY and CDR2 FYNNEI. The CDR3 loop spans 18 amino acids. Between the trimmed V and J ends, which lost 6 bases and 2 bases, there was a span of 22 bases. DNA of the CDR3: TGTGCCAGCAGGGATCCGGGACGGGGCGCACCTAACACCGGGGAGCTGTTTTTT. Translated: CASRDPGRGAPNTGELFF.

The V and J genes are TRBV27 and TRBJ1-5; TRBD1 might be the D (5 bases). V was shortened by 6 bases and J by 5 bases, with 17 bases between the two germline ends. This CDR3 contains 15 residues. Per the germline V gene, CDR1 is MNHEY and CDR2 is SMNVEV (reference sequence). The CDR3: CASRLQGQGYQPQHF. CDR3 sequence (DNA): TGTGCCAGCAGACTTCAGGGCCAGGGATATCAGCCCCAGCATTTT.

The J gene is TRBJ2-2, the V gene TRBV7-8; D may be TRBD1 (5 bases). The length of the CDR3 is 17 residues. CDR1 is SGHVS and CDR2 is FQNEAQ in the germline V gene. Trimming stripped 6 bases from V and 4 bases from J, with 21 bases between. The DNA for the CDR3 is TGTGCCAGCAGTTTACCAACACAGGCCTCCTTCACCGGGGAGCTGTTTTTT. This translates into CASSLPTQASFTGELFF.

The chain uses TRBV9 and TRBJ2-1, with a weak D call TRBD2 (6 bases). V lost 0 bases and J lost 4, with 11 bases in between. The CDR3 loop spans 15 amino acids. In germline, CDR1 is SGDLS, CDR2 YYNGEE. The CDR3 DNA is TGTGCCAGCAGCGTAGCGGGACTTGGTTACAATGAGCAGTTCTTC. The encoded protein is CASSVAGLGYNEQFF.

The genes are TRBV2 and TRBJ2-7, with D hard to call. This CDR3 is built from 15 residues. Germline lookup yields CDR1 SNHLY and CDR2 FYNNEI. Trimming took off 0 bases at V and 3 bases at J, with 12 bases between the two ends. In nucleotides, the CDR3 is TGTGCCAGCAGTGAAGCCCCACGGACCGACTACGAGCAGTACTTC. Its translation is CASSEAPRTDYEQYF.